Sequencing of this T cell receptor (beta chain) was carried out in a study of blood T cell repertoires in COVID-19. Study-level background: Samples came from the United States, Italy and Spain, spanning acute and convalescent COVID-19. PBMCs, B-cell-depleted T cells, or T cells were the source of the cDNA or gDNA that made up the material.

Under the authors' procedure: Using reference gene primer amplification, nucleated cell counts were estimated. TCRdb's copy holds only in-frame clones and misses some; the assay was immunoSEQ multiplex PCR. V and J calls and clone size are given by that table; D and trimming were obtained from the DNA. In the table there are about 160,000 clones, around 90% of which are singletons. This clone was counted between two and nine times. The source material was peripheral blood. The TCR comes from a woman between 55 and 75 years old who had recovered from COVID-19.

The CDR3 DNA reads as TGTGCCAGCAGCCCTATCGAAGGGGCAAAGAAGGATTCACCCCTCCACTTT. It translates to CASSPIEGAKKDSPLHF. The chain is built from TRBV7-3 and TRBJ1-6, with a possible D match to TRBD1 (5 bases). Germline CDR1 SGHTA, CDR2 FQGTGA. Trimming stripped 5 bases from V and 8 bases from J, with 22 bases between. This CDR3 spans 17 amino acids.